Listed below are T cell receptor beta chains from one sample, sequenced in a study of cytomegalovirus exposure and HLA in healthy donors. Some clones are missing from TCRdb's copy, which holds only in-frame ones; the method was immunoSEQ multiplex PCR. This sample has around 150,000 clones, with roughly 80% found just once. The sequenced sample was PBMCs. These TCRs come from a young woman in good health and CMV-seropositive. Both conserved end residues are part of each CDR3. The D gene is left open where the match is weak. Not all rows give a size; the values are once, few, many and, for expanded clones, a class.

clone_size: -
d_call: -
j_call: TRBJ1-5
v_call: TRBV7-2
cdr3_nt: TGTGCCAGCAGCTTTTTCTTTCAGCCCCAGCATTTT
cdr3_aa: CASSFFFQPQHF

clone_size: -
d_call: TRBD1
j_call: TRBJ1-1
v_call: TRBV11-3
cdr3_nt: TGTGCCAGCAGCCGTACAGGGGTTTCCACTGAAGCTTTCTTT
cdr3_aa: CASSRTGVSTEAFF

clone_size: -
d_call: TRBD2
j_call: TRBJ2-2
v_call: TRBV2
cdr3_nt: TGTGCCAGCAGTGAAAGTACTAGCGGGGGTTATAACACCGGGGAGCTGTTTTTT
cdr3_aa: CASSESTSGGYNTGELFF

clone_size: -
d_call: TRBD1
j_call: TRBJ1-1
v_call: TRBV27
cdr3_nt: TGTGCCAGCAGATCCGGGACAGGGGGCGCCCACACTGAAGCTTTCTTT
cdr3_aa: CASRSGTGGAHTEAFF

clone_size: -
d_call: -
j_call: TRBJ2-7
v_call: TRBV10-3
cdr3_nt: TGTGCCATCAGTCACCCCGGGGGACTTTCCTACGAGCAGTACTTC
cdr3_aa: CAISHPGGLSYEQYF

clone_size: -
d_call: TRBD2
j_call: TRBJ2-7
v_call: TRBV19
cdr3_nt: TGTGCCAGTAGGAACGCGGGGGGGAACGAGCAGTACTTC
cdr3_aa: CASRNAGGNEQYF

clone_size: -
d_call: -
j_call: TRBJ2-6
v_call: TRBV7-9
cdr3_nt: TGTGCCAGCAGAGCCGGTGGGGCCAACGTCCTGACTTTC
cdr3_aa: CASRAGGANVLTF

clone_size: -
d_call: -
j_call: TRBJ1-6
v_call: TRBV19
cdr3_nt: TGTGCCAGTCGAGACAGGCTGGTTCACTCACCCCTCCACTTT
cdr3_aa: CASRDRLVHSPLHF

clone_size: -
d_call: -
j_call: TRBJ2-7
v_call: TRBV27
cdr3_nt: TGTGCCAGCAGTTTGGGGGGGCGGGGACTCTACGAGCAGTACTTC
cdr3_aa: CASSLGGRGLYEQYF

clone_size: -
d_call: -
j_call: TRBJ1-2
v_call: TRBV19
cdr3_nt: TGTGCCAGTACGGGGGGGAACTATGGCTACACCTTC
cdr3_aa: CASTGGNYGYTF

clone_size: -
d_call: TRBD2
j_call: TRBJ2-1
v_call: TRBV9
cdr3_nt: TGTGCCAGCAGCGAGGGGAGCGGGGGGTCCCGGGAGCAGTTCTTC
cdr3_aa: CASSEGSGGSREQFF

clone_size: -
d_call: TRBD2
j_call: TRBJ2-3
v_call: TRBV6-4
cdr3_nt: TGTGCCAGCAGTAAAGCGGGGGGGAGCACAGATACGCAGTATTTT
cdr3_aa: CASSKAGGSTDTQYF

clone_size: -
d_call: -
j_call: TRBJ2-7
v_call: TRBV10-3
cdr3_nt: TGTGCCATCAGGCGGGCGGGTACCTACGAGCAGTACTTC
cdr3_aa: CAIRRAGTYEQYF

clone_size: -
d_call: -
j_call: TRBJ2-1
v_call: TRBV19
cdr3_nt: TGTGCCAGTACTGGCAGGTCAAGCAATGAGCAGTTCTTC
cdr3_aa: CASTGRSSNEQFF

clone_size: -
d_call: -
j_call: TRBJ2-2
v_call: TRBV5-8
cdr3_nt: TGTGCCAGCAGCCGCCCATACAGGGTCTCATTATTCGCCGGGGAGCTGTTTTTT
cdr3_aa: CASSRPYRVSLFAGELFF

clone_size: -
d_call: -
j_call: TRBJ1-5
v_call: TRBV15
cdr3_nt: TGTGCCACCAGCAGAGATAGGGGTAGCAATCAGCCCCAGCATTTT
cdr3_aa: CATSRDRGSNQPQHF

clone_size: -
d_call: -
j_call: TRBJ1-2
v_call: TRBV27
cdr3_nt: TGTGCCAGCAGTTTATCCGGAGCTAACTATGGCTACACCTTC
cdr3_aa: CASSLSGANYGYTF

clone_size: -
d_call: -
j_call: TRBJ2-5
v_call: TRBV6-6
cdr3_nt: TGTGCCAGCAGTTACGGTCACGGGGTAGAGACCCAGTACTTC
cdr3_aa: CASSYGHGVETQYF

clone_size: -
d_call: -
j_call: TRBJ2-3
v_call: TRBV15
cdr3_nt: TGTGCCACCAGCAGAGATTTGGGGGGTACGCAGTATTTT
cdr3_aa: CATSRDLGGTQYF

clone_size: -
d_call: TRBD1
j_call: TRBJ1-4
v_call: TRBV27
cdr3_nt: TGTGCCAGCAGTTTACGACAGGGGCGGGAAAAACTGTTTTTT
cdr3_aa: CASSLRQGREKLFF

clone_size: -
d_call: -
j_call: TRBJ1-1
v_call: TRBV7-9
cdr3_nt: TGTGCCAGCAGCTTAGACTTCATGAACACTGAAGCTTTCTTT
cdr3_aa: CASSLDFMNTEAFF

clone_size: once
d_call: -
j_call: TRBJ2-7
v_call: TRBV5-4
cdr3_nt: TGTGCCAGCAGCCCCGGGACAAACTCCTACGAGCAGTACTTC
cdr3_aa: CASSPGTNSYEQYF

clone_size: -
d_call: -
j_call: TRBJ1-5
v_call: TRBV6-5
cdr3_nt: TGTGCCAGCAGCCCGACAGGTTATAGCAATCAGCCCCAGCATTTT
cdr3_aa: CASSPTGYSNQPQHF

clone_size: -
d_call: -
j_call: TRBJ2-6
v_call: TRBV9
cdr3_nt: TGTGCCAGCTCCCAACCCCTGGACAGCCCTTACTCTGGGGCCAACGTCCTGACTTTC
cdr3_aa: CASSQPLDSPYSGANVLTF

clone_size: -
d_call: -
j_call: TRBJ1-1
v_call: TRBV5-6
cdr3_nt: TGTGCCAGCAGCTTGGCCCCCGTGAACACTGAAGCTTTCTTT
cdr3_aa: CASSLAPVNTEAFF

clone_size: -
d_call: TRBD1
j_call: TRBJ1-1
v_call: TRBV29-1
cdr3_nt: TGCAGCGTTGAGGGGACAGGGGACACTGAAGCTTTCTTT
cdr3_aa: CSVEGTGDTEAFF

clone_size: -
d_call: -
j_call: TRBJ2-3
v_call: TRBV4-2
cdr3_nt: TGTGCCAGCAGCCAAGGCGTCAGGGCCGATACGCAGTATTTT
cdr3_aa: CASSQGVRADTQYF

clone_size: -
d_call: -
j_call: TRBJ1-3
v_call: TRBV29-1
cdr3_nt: TGCAGCGTTGTGCGGGGGCCTGGAAACACCATATATTTT
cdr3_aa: CSVVRGPGNTIYF

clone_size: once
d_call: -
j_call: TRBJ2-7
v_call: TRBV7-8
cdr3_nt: TGTGCCAGCAGCTCATACAGATCCTACGAGCAGTACTTC
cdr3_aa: CASSSYRSYEQYF

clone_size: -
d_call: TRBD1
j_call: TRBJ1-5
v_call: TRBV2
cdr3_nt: TGTGCCAGCAGTCAGCAGGGGGCGAATCAGCCCCAGCATTTT
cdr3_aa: CASSQQGANQPQHF

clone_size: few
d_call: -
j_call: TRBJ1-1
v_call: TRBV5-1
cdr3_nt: TGCGCCAGCAGCTTGGGTATATCAGGGGAAGCTTTCTTT
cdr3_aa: CASSLGISGEAFF

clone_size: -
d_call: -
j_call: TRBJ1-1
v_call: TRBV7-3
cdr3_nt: TGTGCCAGCAGCCGGATCCGGGGGGCGAACACTGAAGCTTTCTTT
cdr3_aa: CASSRIRGANTEAFF

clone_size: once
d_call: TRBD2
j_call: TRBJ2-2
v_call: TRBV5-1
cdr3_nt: TGCGCCAGCAGCTCTAGCGGTTTGGCCGGGGAGCTGTTTTTT
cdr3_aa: CASSSSGLAGELFF

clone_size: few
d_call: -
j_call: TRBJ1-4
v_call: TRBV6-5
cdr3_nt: TGTGCCAGCAGTTACTCGGGGCAGGGTGGCGAAAAACTGTTTTTT
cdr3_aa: CASSYSGQGGEKLFF

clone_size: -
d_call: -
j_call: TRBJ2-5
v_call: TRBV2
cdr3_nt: TGTGCCAGCAGTGGAGGTAGACAAGAGACCCAGTACTTC
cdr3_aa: CASSGGRQETQYF

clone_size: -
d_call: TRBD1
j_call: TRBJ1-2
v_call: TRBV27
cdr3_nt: TGTGCCAGTGGGGACAGGGGGCAGCGAGGCTACACCTTC
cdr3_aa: CASGDRGQRGYTF

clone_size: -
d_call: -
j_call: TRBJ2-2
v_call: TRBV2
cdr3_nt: TGTGCCAGCAGGGACAGAGTTTACACCGGGGAGCTGTTTTTT
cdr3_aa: CASRDRVYTGELFF

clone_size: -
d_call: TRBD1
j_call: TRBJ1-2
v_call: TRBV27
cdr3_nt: TGTGCCAGCACCGTCCCGGGACAGGGGGCGGAAGGCTACACCTTC
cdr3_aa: CASTVPGQGAEGYTF

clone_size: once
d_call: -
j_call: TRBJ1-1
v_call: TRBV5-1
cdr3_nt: TGCGCCAGCAGCTTTCAGGGGTCCGACTCTGAAGCTTTCTTT
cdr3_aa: CASSFQGSDSEAFF

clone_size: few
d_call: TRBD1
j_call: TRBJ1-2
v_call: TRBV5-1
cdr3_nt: TGCGCCAGCAGCTTGGTGGACAGGGGAGCTAACTATGGCTACACCTTC
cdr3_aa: CASSLVDRGANYGYTF

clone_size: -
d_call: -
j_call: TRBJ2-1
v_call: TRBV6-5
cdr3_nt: TGTGCCAGCAGTTACTCGACGGGAGAGGCTCACAATGAGCAGTTCTTC
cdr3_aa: CASSYSTGEAHNEQFF

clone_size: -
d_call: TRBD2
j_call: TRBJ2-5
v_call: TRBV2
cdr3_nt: TGTGCCAGCATACTAGCGGGGCCAGGAGAGACCCAGTACTTC
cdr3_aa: CASILAGPGETQYF

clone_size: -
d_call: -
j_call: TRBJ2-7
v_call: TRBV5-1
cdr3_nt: TGCGCCAGCAGCTGGGCGGGGGCGGACGAGCAGTACTTC
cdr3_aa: CASSWAGADEQYF

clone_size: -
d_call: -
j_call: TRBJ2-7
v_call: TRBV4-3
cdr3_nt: TGCGCCAGCAGCCAAGAGTTTAGCTCCTACGAGCAGTACTTC
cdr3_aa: CASSQEFSSYEQYF

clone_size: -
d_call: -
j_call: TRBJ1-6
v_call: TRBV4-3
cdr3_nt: TGCGCCAGCAGCCAAGAGACACTCGGTTCACCCGTCCACTTT
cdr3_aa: CASSQETLGSPVHF

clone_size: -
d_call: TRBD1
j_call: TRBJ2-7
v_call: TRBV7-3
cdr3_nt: TGTGCCAGCAGCTTAAGCTATCCGACAGGGCCGCAGTACTTC
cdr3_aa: CASSLSYPTGPQYF

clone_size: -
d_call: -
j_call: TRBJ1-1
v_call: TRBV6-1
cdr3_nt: TGTGCCAGCAGGGACAGAGAAGCTTTCTTT
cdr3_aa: CASRDREAFF

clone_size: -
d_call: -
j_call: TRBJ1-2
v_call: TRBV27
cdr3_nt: TGTGCCAGCAGTTCCAGGGTGACTGGCTACACCTTC
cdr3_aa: CASSSRVTGYTF

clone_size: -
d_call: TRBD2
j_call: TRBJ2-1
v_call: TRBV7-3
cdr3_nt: TGTGCCAGCAGTCGGACTAGCTCTTCGGGTGAGCAGTTCTTC
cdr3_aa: CASSRTSSSGEQFF

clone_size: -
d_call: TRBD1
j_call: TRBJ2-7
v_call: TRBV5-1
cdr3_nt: TGCGCCAGCAGCTCAGGACAGGTTTCAATCGACGAGCAGTACTTC
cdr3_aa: CASSSGQVSIDEQYF

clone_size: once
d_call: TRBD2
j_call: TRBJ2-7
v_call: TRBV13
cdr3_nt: TGTGCCAGCAGCTTCGGGACTAGCGGGCACTACGAGCAGTACTTC
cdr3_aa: CASSFGTSGHYEQYF

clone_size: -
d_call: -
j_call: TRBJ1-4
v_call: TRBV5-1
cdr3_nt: TGCGCCAGCAGCGAGTCGACAGGCCTAAAACTGTTTTTT
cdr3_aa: CASSESTGLKLFF

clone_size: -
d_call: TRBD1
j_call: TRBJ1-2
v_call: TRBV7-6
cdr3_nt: TGTGCCAGCAGCCCGACGACAGGGGGCTACTATGGCTACACCTTC
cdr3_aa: CASSPTTGGYYGYTF

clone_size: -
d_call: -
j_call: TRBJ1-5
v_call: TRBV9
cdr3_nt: TGTGCCAGCAGCGTATTTGGACTGGATAATCAGCCCCAGCATTTT
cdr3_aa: CASSVFGLDNQPQHF

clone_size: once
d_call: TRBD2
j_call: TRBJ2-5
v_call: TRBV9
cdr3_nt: TGTGCCAGCAGCGTAGCTGGTAGCGGGGGGACCGTGTCCCAGTACTTC
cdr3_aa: CASSVAGSGGTVSQYF

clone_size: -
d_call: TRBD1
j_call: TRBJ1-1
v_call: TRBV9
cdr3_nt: TGTGCCAGCAGCGTGGATCTGACAGGGGCTGAAGCTTTCTTT
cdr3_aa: CASSVDLTGAEAFF

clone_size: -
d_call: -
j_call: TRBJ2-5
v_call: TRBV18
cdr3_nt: TGTGCCAGCTCACCACAAGAGGCCCAGTACTTC
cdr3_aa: CASSPQEAQYF

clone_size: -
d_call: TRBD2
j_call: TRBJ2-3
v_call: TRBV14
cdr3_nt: TGTGCCAGCAGACTAGCGGGGGGACCCACAGATACGCAGTATTTT
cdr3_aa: CASRLAGGPTDTQYF

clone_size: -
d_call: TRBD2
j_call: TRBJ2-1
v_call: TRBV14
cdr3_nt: TGTGCCAGCAGCCAAGATATGATAGCGGGGGCTTACAATGAGCAGTTCTTC
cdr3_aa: CASSQDMIAGAYNEQFF